Below, 21 T cell receptor beta chains from the same sample are listed, as sequenced in a study of T cells in Graves' hyperthyroidism and ophthalmopathy. Template material for amplifying TCR beta CDR3 regions consisted of RNA transcripts. HTBI primers were the set used in a first-round RT-PCR of the TCR CDR3. TCRdb re-called the multiplex PCR reads through MiXCR, storing one row per CDR3 protein. The sample holds around 300,000 distinct CDR3 sequences, around a quarter seen once. Specimen: blood. Receptors originate from a man in his forties or fifties with Graves' hyperthyroidism that later progressed to Graves' ophthalmopathy.

This clonotype was counted at least ten times. This chain uses TRBV20-1 with TRBJ2-7, with D possibly TRBD2 on 5 matching bases. The CDR3 has 14 amino acids. The germline gives CDR1 DFQATT, CDR2 SNEGSKA (reference sequence). V was clipped by 0 bases and J by 4 bases, with 13 bases between them. CDR3 in amino acids: CSARDPGNLYEQYF. The CDR3 DNA is TGCAGTGCTAGAGATCCCGGGAACTTGTACGAGCAGTACTTC.

This clonotype was recorded at least ten times. V and J are TRBV2 and TRBJ1-2; possibly TRBD1 for D (6 bases). V lost 7 bases and J lost 2, with 8 bases in between. This CDR3 comprises 12 residues. Germline lookup yields CDR1 SNHLY and CDR2 FYNNEI. The CDR3 region has the DNA TGTGCCAGCAAGGACAGCAACTATGGCTACACCTTC. Encoded protein: CASKDSNYGYTF. Complete variable domain (other parts from reference TRBV2 and TRBJ1-2): EPEVTQTPSHQVTQMGQEVILRCVPISNHLYFYWYRQILGQKVEFLVSFYNNEISEKSEIFDDQFSVERPDGSNFTLKIRSTKLEDSAMYFCASKDSNYGYTFGSGTRLTVV.

The chain joins TRBV6-2 or TRBV6-3 to TRBJ2-7; 7 bases are a match to TRBD1. The junction had 14 bases not matched to a gene; V was cut back by 6 bases and J by 3 bases. This CDR3 spans 16 amino acids. Per the germline V gene, CDR1 is MNHEY and CDR2 is SVGEGT. The CDR3 DNA follows: TGTGCCAGCAGGCGACCCCCGACAGGGAAGAGCTACGAGCAGTACTTC. Translated: CASRRPPTGKSYEQYF.

This clonotype was detected a few times. CDR3 amino acids: CASRTLSSGNTIYF. DNA for the CDR3: TGTGCCAGCAGGACACTGAGCTCTGGAAACACCATATATTTT. The V call is TRBV12-3 or TRBV12-4, the J call TRBJ1-3; D unresolved. The CDR3 has 14 amino acids. Trimming removed 6 bases from V and 0 bases from J, with 9 bases in between.

This clonotype was counted many times. The chain combines TRBV11-2 with TRBJ2-5; D unresolved. Trimming took off 0 bases at V and 3 bases at J, with 5 bases between the two ends. The CDR3 length is 13 residues. CDR1 and CDR2 (germline): SGHAT, FQNNGV. The CDR3 bases are TGTGCCAGCAGCTTAGAGAGTAAAGAGACCCAGTACTTC. As protein: CASSLESKETQYF.

This chain connects TRBV20-1 to TRBJ1-1; maybe TRBD1 (6 bases). V lost 5 bases to trimming and J lost 5 bases, with 21 bases between them. This CDR3 contains 15 residues. Germline V gives CDR1 DFQATT, CDR2 SNEGSKA (reference sequence). The CDR3 reads CSAPRGGRVNTEAFF. In DNA form, the CDR3 reads TGCAGTGCTCCCCGCGGGGGCAGGGTAAATACTGAAGCTTTCTTT.

V is TRBV7-2 and J is TRBJ2-5; D ambiguous. This CDR3 comprises 14 residues. CDR1 SGHTA and CDR2 FQGNSA come from the germline V gene. The V end lost 4 bases, the J end lost 3 bases, and 12 bases lay between the germline ends. In nucleotides, the CDR3 is TGTGCCAGCAGCTCCAGACGGATAGAAGAGACCCAGTACTTC. It specifies CASSSRRIEETQYF.

This clonotype occurred many times. This sequence joins TRBV20-1 and TRBJ1-2, with unresolved D. This CDR3 has 14 residues. Germline lookup yields CDR1 DFQATT and CDR2 SNEGSKA (reference sequence). V was cut by 5 bases and J by 4 bases, with 17 bases left in between. As DNA, the CDR3 is TGCAGTGCTGGATTTACCGATGAGGGCTATGGCTACACCTTC. It yields the protein CSAGFTDEGYGYTF.

This sequence joins TRBV7-8 and TRBJ1-5, with a possible D match to TRBD1 (5 bases). CDR1 is SGHVS, CDR2 FQNEAQ, per germline. The CDR3 spans 16 residues. Trimming stripped 1 base from V and 2 bases from J, with 12 bases between. The CDR3 nucleotides read TGTGCCAGCAGCTTAGGGGGCTACCGGGGCAATCAGCCCCAGCATTTT. Translation: CASSLGGYRGNQPQHF.

There are many counts of this clonotype. The rearrangement uses TRBV28 and TRBJ2-7, with TRBD1 as a possible D gene (7 bases). The CDR3 extends over 14 amino acids. Germline V gene data show CDR1 as MDHEN and CDR2 as SYDVKM. Trimming pared 3 bases from V and 4 bases from J, leaving 13 bases between. CDR3 sequence: CASSFDRAGYEQYF. CDR3 DNA sequence: TGTGCCAGCAGTTTCGACAGGGCGGGGTACGAGCAGTACTTC. The full variable domain, rest sourced from reference TRBV28 and TRBJ2-7, is DVKVTQSSRYLVKRTGEKVFLECVQDMDHENMFWYRQDPGLGLRLIYFSYDVKMKEKGDIPEGYSVSREKKERFSLILESASTNQTSMYLCASSFDRAGYEQYFGPGTRLTVT.

Here the CDR3 reads CASRPRGTGRDTEAFF. The CDR3 DNA reads as TGTGCCAGCAGGCCGAGGGGGACAGGGCGGGACACTGAAGCTTTCTTT. This chain connects TRBV6-2 or TRBV6-3 to TRBJ1-1; the match to TRBD1 covers 9 bases. The germline V gene encodes CDR1 MNHEY and CDR2 SVGEGT. The CDR3 is 16 residues long. J was trimmed by 3 bases and V by 6 bases; bases with no gene match: 11.

The sample holds many counts of this clonotype. The V gene is TRBV24-1, the J gene TRBJ2-1, with 8 bases fitting TRBD2. Trimming removed 3 bases from V and 6 bases from J; junction bases left unmatched: 9. CDR3 length equals 16 residues. Looked up from germline, CDR1 is KGHDR and CDR2 is SFDVKD. CDR3 DNA sequence: TGTGCCACCAGTGATCCAGCCGGGGGGGCAGTCAATGAGCAGTTCTTC. This translates into CATSDPAGGAVNEQFF.

The V call is TRBV6-2 or TRBV6-3, the J call TRBJ1-1, with D unresolved. This CDR3 has 15 residues. With 4 bases removed from V and 3 bases from J, the gap between germline ends came to 15 bases. CDR1 is MNHEY, CDR2 SVGEGT, per germline. CDR3 residues: CASSSLSERDTEAFF. CDR3 coding DNA: TGTGCCAGCAGTTCCCTCTCCGAAAGGGACACTGAAGCTTTCTTT.

This clonotype occurred many times. The chain carries TRBV28 and TRBJ1-1, with D perhaps matching TRBD1 (6 bases). Germline CDR1 reads MDHEN; CDR2 reads SYDVKM. The V end was cut by 5 bases, the J end by 6 bases, with 16 bases between. The CDR3 has 14 amino acids. As DNA, the CDR3 is TGTGCCAGCAGTAAGAGGGGGTTAATGGCTGAAGCTTTCTTT. It translates to CASSKRGLMAEAFF.

This clonotype was detected ten times or more. In DNA form, the CDR3 reads TGCAGCGTTGAAGAGCTCCCGGACAGGGTAAACACTGAAGCTTTCTTT. It is translated as CSVEELPDRVNTEAFF. The J gene is TRBJ1-1, the V gene TRBV29-1; 8 nucleotides line up with TRBD1. The CDR3 covers 16 residues. Germline V lookup: CDR1 SQVTM, CDR2 ANQGSEA. The J segment lost 2 bases and the V segment lost 0 bases, leaving 8 bases of the junction unmatched.

This clonotype was observed many times. V gene TRBV20-1 combines with J gene TRBJ1-2; D gene unclear. The CDR3 contains 13 residues. Germline loops: CDR1 DFQATT, CDR2 SNEGSKA (reference sequence). The V and J ends lost 3 bases and 6 bases respectively, with 14 bases between them. DNA for the CDR3: TGCAGTGCTAGCCATAGGGATGAAAATGGCTACACCTTC. It encodes CSASHRDENGYTF.

This clonotype occurred many times. The CDR3 here is CASSLAADSYYYGYTF. The CDR3 nucleotides are TGTGCCAGCAGCTTAGCGGCAGACAGTTATTACTATGGCTACACCTTC. The chain couples TRBV7-8 to TRBJ1-2; a possible D gene is TRBD1 (5 bases). Germline assignment: CDR1 SGHVS and CDR2 FQNEAQ. CDR3 size: 16 residues. The germline V and J ends were trimmed by 0 bases and 3 bases, with 14 bases remaining between them. Variable domain in full (rest from reference TRBV7-8 and TRBJ1-2): GAGVSQSPRYKVAKRGQDVALRCDPISGHVSLFWYQQALGQGPEFLTYFQNEAQLDKSGLPSDRFFAERPEGSVSTLKIQRTQQEDSAVYLCASSLAADSYYYGYTFGSGTRLTVV.

This clonotype was seen many times. J is TRBJ1-6 and V is TRBV7-9; D is possibly TRBD1 (5 bases). V was pared by 11 bases and J by 8 bases, with 16 bases between. This CDR3 contains 13 residues. Germline assignment: CDR1 SEHNR and CDR2 FQNEAQ (reference sequence). CDR3 residues: CAGSDGADSPLHF. The CDR3 DNA reads as TGTGCCGGTAGCGACGGGGCAGATTCACCCCTCCACTTT.

This clonotype was observed once. The chain carries TRBV28 and TRBJ2-7; 8 positions match TRBD2. CDR3 length equals 15 residues. After removal of 3 bases from V and 0 bases from J, the junction contained 4 bases not matched to a gene. Per germline, CDR1 MDHEN and CDR2 SYDVKM. The CDR3 loop is CASSFRGTSSYEQYF. The CDR3 region has the DNA TGTGCCAGCAGTTTCCGGGGGACTAGCTCCTACGAGCAGTACTTC.

This clonotype was counted many times. This chain uses TRBV7-8 with TRBJ1-1, with 7 bases lining up with TRBD1. The CDR3 is 18 residues long. J lost 0 bases, V lost 3 bases, and 13 bases had no gene match. CDR1 and CDR2 (germline): SGHVS, FQNEAQ. CDR3 sequence: CASSFEVDRYFMNTEAFF. The DNA of the CDR3 is TGTGCCAGCAGCTTTGAGGTGGACAGGTACTTCATGAACACTGAAGCTTTCTTT.

This clonotype was detected ten times or more. The chain has TRBV6-1 and TRBJ2-7; the D gene could be TRBD1 or TRBD2 (7 bases each). There are 13 residues in the CDR3. Germline V gives CDR1 MNHNS, CDR2 SASEGT. Trimming took 5 bases from V and 7 from J, leaving 15 bases between them. CDR3 coding DNA: TGTGCCAGCAGTACCCCAGGGGGGGCGGAGCAGTACTTC. Translating it yields CASSTPGGAEQYF.